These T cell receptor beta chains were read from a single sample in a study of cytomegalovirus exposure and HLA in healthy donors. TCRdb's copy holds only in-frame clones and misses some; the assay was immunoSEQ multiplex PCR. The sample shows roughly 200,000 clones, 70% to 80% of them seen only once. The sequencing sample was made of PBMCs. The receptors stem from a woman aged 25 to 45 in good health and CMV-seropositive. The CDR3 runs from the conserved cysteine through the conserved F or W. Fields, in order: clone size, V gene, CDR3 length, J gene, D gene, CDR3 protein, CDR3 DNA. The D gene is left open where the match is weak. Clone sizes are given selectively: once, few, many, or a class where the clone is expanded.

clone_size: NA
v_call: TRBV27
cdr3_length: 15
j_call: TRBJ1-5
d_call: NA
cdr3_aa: CASSSGTLFNQPQHF
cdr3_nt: TGTGCCAGCAGTTCAGGGACACTGTTTAATCAGCCCCAGCATTTT

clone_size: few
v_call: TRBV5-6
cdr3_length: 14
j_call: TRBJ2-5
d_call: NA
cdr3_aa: CASSPGDPGKTQYF
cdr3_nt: TGTGCCAGCAGCCCGGGGGACCCTGGAAAGACCCAGTACTTC

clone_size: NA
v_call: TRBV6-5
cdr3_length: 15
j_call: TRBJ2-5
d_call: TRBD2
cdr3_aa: CASSYSWRGEETQYF
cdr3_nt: TGTGCCAGCAGTTACTCTTGGCGGGGGGAAGAGACCCAGTACTTC

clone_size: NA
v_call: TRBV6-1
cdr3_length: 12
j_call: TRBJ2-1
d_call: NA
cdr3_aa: CASSDGAYEQFF
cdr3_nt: TGTGCCAGCAGTGATGGGGCCTATGAGCAGTTCTTC

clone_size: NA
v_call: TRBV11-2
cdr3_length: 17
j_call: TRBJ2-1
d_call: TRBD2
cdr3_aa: CASSLGRWIAGGQEQFF
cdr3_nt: TGTGCCAGCAGCTTAGGTCGTTGGATAGCGGGGGGCCAAGAGCAGTTCTTC

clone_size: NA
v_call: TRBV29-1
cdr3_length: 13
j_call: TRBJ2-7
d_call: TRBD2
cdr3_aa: CSVSSGSTYEQYF
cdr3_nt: TGCAGCGTTTCTAGCGGGAGTACCTACGAGCAGTACTTC

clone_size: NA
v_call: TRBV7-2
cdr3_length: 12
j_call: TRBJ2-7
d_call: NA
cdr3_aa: CASSFAHYEQYF
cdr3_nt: TGTGCCAGCAGCTTCGCACACTACGAGCAGTACTTC

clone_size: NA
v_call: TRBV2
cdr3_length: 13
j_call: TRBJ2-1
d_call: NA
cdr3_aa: CASSEWQNNEQFF
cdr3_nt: TGTGCCAGCAGTGAATGGCAGAACAATGAGCAGTTCTTC

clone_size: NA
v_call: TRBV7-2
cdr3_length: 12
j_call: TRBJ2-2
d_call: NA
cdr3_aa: CARGGVTGELFF
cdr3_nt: TGTGCCAGAGGAGGGGTCACCGGGGAGCTGTTTTTT

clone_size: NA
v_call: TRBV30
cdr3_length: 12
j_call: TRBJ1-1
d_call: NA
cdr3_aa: CAWTQGNTEAFF
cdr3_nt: TGTGCCTGGACACAGGGGAACACTGAAGCTTTCTTT

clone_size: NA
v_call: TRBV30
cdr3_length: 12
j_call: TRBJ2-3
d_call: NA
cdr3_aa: CAWSVRTDTQYF
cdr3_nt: TGTGCCTGGAGTGTGAGGACAGATACGCAGTATTTT

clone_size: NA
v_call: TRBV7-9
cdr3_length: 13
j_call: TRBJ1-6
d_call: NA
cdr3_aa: CASSSGLHSPLHF
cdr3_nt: TGTGCCAGCAGTTCCGGGTTACATTCACCCCTCCACTTT

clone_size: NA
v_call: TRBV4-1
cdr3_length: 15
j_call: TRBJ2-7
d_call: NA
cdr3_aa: CASSQDASGSYEQYF
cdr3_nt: TGCGCCAGCAGCCAAGATGCCAGCGGATCCTACGAGCAGTACTTC

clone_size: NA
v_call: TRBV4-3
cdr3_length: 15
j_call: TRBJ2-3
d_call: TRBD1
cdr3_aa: CASSLGQGGTDTQYF
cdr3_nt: TGCGCCAGCAGCCTTGGACAGGGGGGCACAGATACGCAGTATTTT

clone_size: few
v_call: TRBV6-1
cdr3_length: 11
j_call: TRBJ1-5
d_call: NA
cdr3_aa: CASSEAGALHF
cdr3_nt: TGTGCCAGCAGTGAAGCAGGGGCCCTACATTTT

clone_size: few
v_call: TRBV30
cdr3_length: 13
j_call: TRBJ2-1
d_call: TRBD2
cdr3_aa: CAWSWTSGNEQFF
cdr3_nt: TGTGCCTGGAGTTGGACTAGCGGGAATGAGCAGTTCTTC

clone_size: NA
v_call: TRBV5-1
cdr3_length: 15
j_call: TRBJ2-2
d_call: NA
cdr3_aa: CASSQMGQFSGELFF
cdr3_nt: TGCGCCAGCAGCCAAATGGGGCAGTTCTCCGGGGAGCTGTTTTTT

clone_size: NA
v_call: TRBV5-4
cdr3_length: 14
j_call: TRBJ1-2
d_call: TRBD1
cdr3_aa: CASNPNGQDYGYTF
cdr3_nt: TGTGCCAGCAACCCAAACGGACAGGACTATGGCTACACCTTC

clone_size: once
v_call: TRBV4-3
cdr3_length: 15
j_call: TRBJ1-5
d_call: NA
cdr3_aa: CASSLDRYSNQPQHF
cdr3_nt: TGCGCCAGCAGCCTCGACAGATATAGCAATCAGCCCCAGCATTTT

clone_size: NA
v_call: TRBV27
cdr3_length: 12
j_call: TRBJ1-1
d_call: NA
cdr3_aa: CASRGGNTEAFF
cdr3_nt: TGTGCCAGCAGGGGAGGGAACACTGAAGCTTTCTTT

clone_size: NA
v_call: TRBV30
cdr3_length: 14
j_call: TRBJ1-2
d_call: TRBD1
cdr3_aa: CAWSTGQLLGGYTF
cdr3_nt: TGTGCCTGGAGTACGGGACAGCTGTTAGGTGGCTACACCTTC

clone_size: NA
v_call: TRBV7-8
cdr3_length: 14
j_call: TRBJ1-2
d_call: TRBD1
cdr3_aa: CASTSGQGDYGYTF
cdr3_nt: TGTGCCAGCACCTCGGGACAGGGTGACTATGGCTACACCTTC

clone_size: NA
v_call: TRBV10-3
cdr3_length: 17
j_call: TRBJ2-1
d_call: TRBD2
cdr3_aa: CAISDPYLVLAANEQFF
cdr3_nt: TGTGCCATCAGTGACCCGTACCTCGTTCTAGCGGCCAATGAGCAGTTCTTC

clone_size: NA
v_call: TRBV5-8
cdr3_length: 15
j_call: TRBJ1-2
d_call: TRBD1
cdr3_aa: CASSPPGTGNHGYTF
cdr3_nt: TGTGCCAGCAGCCCCCCCGGGACAGGGAACCATGGCTACACCTTC